These 8 T cell receptor beta chains were sequenced from one sample in a study of CD8 T cells in Susac syndrome. Random hexamers served to reverse transcribe roughly 0.45 to 1 ug RNA. Each CDR3 protein is one row after TCRdb ran MiXCR on the immunoSEQ multiplex PCR reads. Here the sample spans approximately 190,000 distinct CDR3 sequences, approximately 95% being singletons. The specimen was CD4+ T cells from PBMCs. Every receptor here comes from a human donor in good health.

This rearrangement joins TRBV6-5 to TRBJ1-6, with D unclear. The CDR3 runs 13 residues. The V gene lost 4 bases and the J gene lost 7 bases, with 8 bases spanning the gap. The germline gives CDR1 MNHEY, CDR2 SVGAGI. The CDR3, as DNA: TGTGCCAGCAGTTCAAAAAGGAATTCACCCCTCCACTTT. Protein sequence: CASSSKRNSPLHF.

The chain uses TRBV28 and TRBJ1-5; the match to TRBD1 covers 8 bases. Germline lookup yields CDR1 MDHEN and CDR2 SYDVKM. J was trimmed by 5 bases and V by 5 bases; bases with no gene match: 8. CDR3 length: 15 amino acids. In DNA, the CDR3 is TGTGCCAGCAGTACAGGGACAGGTAGAGATCAGCCCCAGCATTTT. Protein: CASSTGTGRDQPQHF.

This clonotype has a handful of counts. J is TRBJ1-6 and V is TRBV6-1; 8 bases align to TRBD1. The CDR3 runs to 13 residues. Germline lookup yields CDR1 MNHNS and CDR2 SASEGT. After removal of 7 bases from V and 6 bases from J, the junction contained 2 bases not matched to a gene. DNA for the CDR3: TGTGCCAGCACACAGGGGGTTAATTCACCCCTCCACTTT. Residues: CASTQGVNSPLHF.

The gene calls are TRBV2 and TRBJ1-2; a weak D match, TRBD1 (6 bases). Germline assignment: CDR1 SNHLY and CDR2 FYNNEI. This CDR3 has 12 amino acids. The CDR3 protein is CVEGDFNYGYTF. The CDR3 DNA follows: TGTGTCGAGGGGGATTTCAACTATGGCTACACCTTC. Complete variable domain (other parts from reference TRBV2 and TRBJ1-2): EPEVTQTPSHQVTQMGQEVILRCVPISNHLYFYWYRQILGQKVEFLVSFYNNEISEKSEIFDDQFSVERPDGSNFTLKIRSTKLEDSAMYFCVEGDFNYGYTFGSGTRLTVV.

This chain uses TRBV30 with TRBJ2-3; 9 bases line up with TRBD2. Losses at the gene ends were 4 bases for V and 3 bases for J; bases not matched to a gene: 5. Germline-derived CDR1 and CDR2 are GTSNPN and SVGIG (reference sequence). This CDR3 spans 14 amino acids. The DNA of the CDR3 is TGTGCCTGGACAACTAGCGGGTCGACAGATACGCAGTATTTT. Translation gives CAWTTSGSTDTQYF.

The V and J genes are TRBV20-1 and TRBJ2-7; D remains unclear. The CDR3 covers 12 residues. V dropped 3 bases and J dropped 1 base, with 7 bases sitting between them. CDR1 is DFQATT, CDR2 SNEGSKA, per germline (reference sequence). CDR3 sequence (DNA): TGCAGTGCTAGGGGCCGGTCCTACGAGCAGTACGTC. Translating gives CSARGRSYEQYV.

The genes are TRBV18 and TRBJ2-4, with D perhaps matching TRBD1 (6 bases). The germline V gene has CDR1 KGHSH and CDR2 LQKENI. V was pared by 4 bases and J by 8 bases, with 12 bases between. The CDR3 totals 13 residues. The CDR3 DNA sequence: TGTGCCAGCTCACAGGGGGTCGGAGACATTCAGTACTTC. Protein product: CASSQGVGDIQYF.

This rearrangement joins TRBV5-1 to TRBJ1-2; D possibly corresponds to TRBD1 (5 bases). V was clipped by 4 bases and J by 8 bases, with 15 bases between them. The CDR3 length is 13 residues. CDR1 and CDR2 (germline): SGHRS, YFSETQ. The CDR3, as DNA: TGCGCCAGCAGCATTGGGGCGTCGGTGGGCTACACCTTC. Its protein is CASSIGASVGYTF.